This T cell receptor beta chain was sequenced for a study of blood T cells in healthy people across ages. This clonotype was seen only a few times. Its antigen is not known. Study results and limitations: Older age went with lower TCR beta diversity per million T cells, in a roughly linear way. Fewer expanded clones and more diversity marked long-lived versus aged donors.

A second about 7 to 11 cycle PCR used barcoded and J-beta primers. MiXCR was run by TCRdb on the 5' RACE reads, yielding one entry per CDR3 protein. The sample lists 600,000 to 1,000,000 distinct CDR3 sequences; roughly 60% were seen once. Sequencing was performed on blood. The sequence derives from a young man in good health.

CDR3 region: CASSLGGALTDTQYF. CDR3 bases: TGTGCCAGCAGCTTAGGCGGGGCCCTCACAGATACGCAGTATTTT. V and J are TRBV7-2 and TRBJ2-3, with D maybe TRBD2 (6 bases). Trimming cost V 1 base and J 2 bases, with 10 bases left between them. The CDR3 is made up of 15 amino acids. Germline-derived CDR1 and CDR2 are SGHTA and FQGNSA.